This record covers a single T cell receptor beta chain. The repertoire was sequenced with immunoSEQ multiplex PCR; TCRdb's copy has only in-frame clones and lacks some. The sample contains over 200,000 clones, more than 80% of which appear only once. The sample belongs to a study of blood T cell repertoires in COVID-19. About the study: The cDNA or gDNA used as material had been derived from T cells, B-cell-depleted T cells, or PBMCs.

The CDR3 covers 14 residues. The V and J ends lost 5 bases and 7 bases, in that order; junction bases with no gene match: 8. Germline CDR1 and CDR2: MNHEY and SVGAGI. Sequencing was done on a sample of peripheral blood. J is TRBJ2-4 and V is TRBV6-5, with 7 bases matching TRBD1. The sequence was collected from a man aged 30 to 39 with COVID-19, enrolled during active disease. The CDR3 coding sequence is TGTGCCAGCAGTAACGACGGGACAGCTAACATTCAGTACTTC. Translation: CASSNDGTANIQYF.